Each of the 5 T cell receptor beta chains below was sequenced from the same sample in a study of OX40 agonist ivuxolimab in advanced cancers. Sequencing was performed with immunoSEQ multiplex PCR; in TCRdb, only in-frame clones are kept and a portion is missing. The data hold some 99,000 clones, with approximately 93% observed a single time. The material sequenced was CD4+ or CD8+ T cells sorted from blood, taken in a trial of the OX40 agonist ivuxolimab. The receptors come from an adult with an advanced solid tumor such as melanoma, head and neck, liver or kidney cancer.

The chain joins TRBV6-4 to TRBJ1-5; D is uncertain. The germline V gene encodes CDR1 MRHNA and CDR2 SNTAGT. Trimming cost V 5 bases and J 1 base, with 12 bases left between them. The CDR3 is 15 residues long. The CDR3 reads CASSKGPGSNQPQHF. DNA for the CDR3: TGTGCCAGCAGTAAAGGCCCAGGAAGCAATCAGCCCCAGCATTTT.

The CDR3 DNA reads TGTGCCAGCAGCACGGGACTAGCGGGAGTTAATGAGCAGTTCTTC. It translates to CASSTGLAGVNEQFF. The V call is TRBV7-2, the J call TRBJ2-1; 14 nucleotides agree with TRBD2. The germline V gene has CDR1 SGHTA and CDR2 FQGNSA. CDR3 length: 15 amino acids. V was pared by 5 bases and J by 7 bases, with 4 bases of the junction left unmatched.

The count of this clone is one. The rearrangement uses TRBV19 and TRBJ1-5; possible D gene TRBD1, 6 bases. Germline V CDR1 and CDR2: LNHDA, SQIVND (reference sequence). Between the trimmed V and J ends, which lost 8 bases and 4 bases, there was a span of 18 bases. The CDR3 runs to 15 residues. For the CDR3, the DNA is TGTGCCAGTTCAAGGGGGGGGGTGAGGAATCAGCCCCAGCATTTT. The encoded protein is CASSRGGVRNQPQHF.

The chain carries TRBV5-6 and TRBJ2-5, with D perhaps TRBD1 or TRBD2 (5 bases each). V lost 8 bases and J lost 5, with 16 bases in between. CDR1 and CDR2 (germline): SGHDT, YYEEEE. The CDR3 consists of 13 residues. Written as DNA, the CDR3 is TGTGCCAGTAGCCGGGACCGTAGCGAGACCCAGTACTTC. This sequence encodes CASSRDRSETQYF. Variable domain in full (rest from reference TRBV5-6 and TRBJ2-5): DAGVTQSPTHLIKTRGQQVTLRCSPKSGHDTVSWYQQALGQGPQFIFQYYEEEERQRGNFPDRFSGHQFPNYSSELNVNALLLGDSALYLCASSRDRSETQYFGPGTRLLVL.

The chain joins TRBV5-6 to TRBJ2-4, with 12 bases identical to TRBD1. From germline, CDR1 is SGHDT and CDR2 YYEEEE. The CDR3 is 17 amino acids. V was pared by 1 base and J by 5 bases, with 7 bases of the junction left unmatched. The CDR3 sequence is CASSLPPGQGAQNIQYF. The DNA of the CDR3 is TGTGCCAGCAGCTTGCCCCCGGGACAGGGGGCCCAAAACATTCAGTACTTC. Using reference TRBV5-6 and TRBJ2-4 for the parts outside the CDR3, the full variable domain is DAGVTQSPTHLIKTRGQQVTLRCSPKSGHDTVSWYQQALGQGPQFIFQYYEEEERQRGNFPDRFSGHQFPNYSSELNVNALLLGDSALYLCASSLPPGQGAQNIQYFGAGTRLSVL.